This T cell receptor (beta chain) was recovered during a study of CD8+ T cells in alopecia areata. Investigators isolated RNA and reverse transcribed it into cDNA to act as the sequencing template. TCRdb keeps only in-frame clones here, not all; method: immunoSEQ multiplex PCR. The sample comprises roughly 100,000 clones, roughly 50% of which are singletons, and roughly 9% rests with the top ten. In germline, CDR1 is SQVTM, CDR2 ANQGSEA. V lost 4 bases and J lost 4, with 8 bases in between. This CDR3 region has 11 residues. The clonotype comes from a human donor in good health. The chain couples TRBV29-1 to TRBJ2-7, with D unclear. Specimen: CD4+ T cells sorted from blood. CDR3 bases: TGCAGCGTTGGCCTGGGATACGAGCAGTACTTC. The encoded protein is CSVGLGYEQYF.